Sequencing of this TCR beta chain was carried out in a study of blood T cell repertoires in COVID-19. In the study overall: Acute and convalescent COVID-19 specimens originated in the United States, Italy and Spain. The analysed material was cDNA or gDNA that came from T cells, B-cell-depleted T cells, or PBMCs.

In the authors' workflow: Reference gene primers were amplified, and this amplification served to estimate nucleated cell counts. Method: immunoSEQ multiplex PCR; TCRdb's copy keeps in-frame clones and lacks some. V and J calls and clone size come straight from that table; D and trimming were deduced from the DNA. The table has under 300,000 clones, just over 85% seen once; the top ten hold around 3%. There are 15 residues in the CDR3. Germline CDR1 and CDR2: MNHEY and SVGAGI. V was trimmed by 10 bases and J by 4 bases, leaving 20 bases between them. The sequence derives from a woman aged 25 to 39 with active or convalescent COVID-19. What was sequenced was peripheral blood. The rearrangement joins TRBV6-5 to TRBJ1-3; maybe TRBD1 (5 bases). CDR3 in DNA: TGTGCCACGACTTATATAAGGGGTGCGGGAAACACCATATATTTT. It specifies CATTYIRGAGNTIYF.